This T cell receptor beta chain emerged from a study of CD8 T cells in Susac syndrome. RNA totalling about 0.45 to 1 ug underwent reverse transcription with random hexamers. Via MiXCR, TCRdb re-called the immunoSEQ multiplex PCR reads, giving one row per CDR3 protein. The sample records 120,000 or so distinct CDR3 sequences, roughly 95% being singletons. Germline CDR1 is SEHNR and CDR2 is FQNEAQ (reference sequence). Trimming removed 2 bases at V and 2 bases at J, with 10 bases between. The CDR3 is 14 amino acids. The study sequenced TCR beta in blood CD8+ and CD4+ T cells. The patients with Susac syndrome were individuals who fulfilled the recently defined diagnostic criteria for disease that was either definite or probable.

The chain uses TRBV7-9 and TRBJ2-7, with D unclear. The sample was CD4+ T cells from PBMCs. The clonotype originates from a human donor with Susac syndrome. The CDR3 reads CASSLTAQPYEQYF. For the CDR3, the DNA is TGTGCCAGCAGCTTAACAGCTCAACCCTACGAGCAGTACTTC.